This TCR beta chain was documented in a study of T cells in tumors after PD-1 blockade. Germline values: CDR1 MNHNS, CDR2 SASEGT. V was clipped by 5 bases and J by 4 bases; unmatched bases: 5. The CDR3 totals 14 residues. This clone was counted once. Profiling relied on immunoSEQ multiplex PCR, and the TCRdb table lists in-frame clones only, not all of them. The table records about 14,000 clones, about 82% of them present only once. V and J are TRBV6-1 and TRBJ1-5, with TRBD1 matching over 7 bases. The TCR comes from a human donor with basal cell carcinoma. The source was PBMCs, collected after anti-PD-1 treatment. This chain's CDR3 is CASSPGTANQPQHF. In DNA, the CDR3 is TGTGCCAGCAGTCCCGGGACAGCTAATCAGCCCCAGCATTTT.